The 28 T cell receptor beta chains presented below share a single source sample, sequenced in a study of T cell responses to AZD1222 COVID-19 vaccine. Clones were sequenced by immunoSEQ multiplex PCR, and TCRdb holds only the in-frame ones, with some missing. The sample has more than 150,000 clones, around 90% seen once. The material sequenced was peripheral blood, taken 28 days after the second AZD1222 dose. These receptors were taken from an adult who received the AZD1222 COVID-19 vaccine.

This clone was observed a single time. The rearrangement uses TRBV6-5 and TRBJ1-2; D perhaps matches TRBD1 (5 bases). Per the germline V gene, CDR1 is MNHEY and CDR2 is SVGAGI. With 6 bases removed from V and 6 bases from J, the gap between germline ends came to 14 bases. This CDR3 is built from 13 residues. As DNA, the CDR3 is TGTGCCAGCAGCCGTGACAGTGGACATGGCTACACCTTC. Its protein is CASSRDSGHGYTF.

The sample holds a few counts of this clone. V and J are TRBV5-1 and TRBJ2-3, with 7 bases that match TRBD1. Germline V gene lookup returns CDR1 SGHRS and CDR2 YFSETQ. J gave up 6 bases and V 4 bases, and 11 bases lay outside the gene matches. The CDR3 extends over 15 amino acids. The CDR3 nucleotides are TGCGCCAGCAGCCCCTCGACAGGGCCTAAGGATACGCAGTATTTT. Its protein is CASSPSTGPKDTQYF.

CDR3: CASSLVKGASQETQYF. As DNA, the CDR3 is TGTGCCAGCAGCTTAGTAAAGGGGGCTAGCCAAGAGACCCAGTACTTC. The rearrangement links TRBV7-9 to TRBJ2-5; 7 positions agree with TRBD1. V lost 1 base to trimming and J lost 1 base; unmatched junction nucleotides: 6. Germline CDR1 is SEHNR and CDR2 is FQNEAQ (reference sequence). The CDR3 covers 16 residues.

The V gene is TRBV14, the J gene TRBJ2-7; 8 bases line up with TRBD1. The CDR3 loop spans 17 amino acids. J gave up 0 bases and V 3 bases, and 10 bases lay outside the gene matches. The germline V gene has CDR1 SGHDN and CDR2 FVKESK. The CDR3 DNA sequence: TGTGCCAGCAGCCAGACCCTTACCGGACAGGGCTCCTACGAGCAGTACTTC. It encodes CASSQTLTGQGSYEQYF.

The V call is TRBV29-1, the J call TRBJ2-7; TRBD1 aligns across 7 bases. The CDR3 extends over 14 amino acids. CDR1 and CDR2 from the germline V gene are SQVTM and ANQGSEA. J lost 6 bases, V lost 3 bases, and 11 bases had no gene match. CDR3 sequence: CSVETGMARGEQYF. The CDR3, as DNA: TGCAGCGTTGAGACAGGGATGGCGAGGGGCGAGCAGTACTTC.

V gene TRBV10-3 combines with J gene TRBJ2-7, with D maybe TRBD2 (7 bases). The V end was cut by 2 bases, the J end by 6 bases, with 17 bases between. This CDR3 contains 15 residues. CDR1 and CDR2 from the germline V gene are ENHRY and SYGVKD. The CDR3 DNA is TGTGCCATCAGTGAGGGGGCCGGGGGGACAAGCGAGCAGTACTTC. Translation: CAISEGAGGTSEQYF.

This clone was found a few times. This chain connects TRBV6-6 to TRBJ1-5, with D perhaps matching TRBD1 (5 bases). Trimming shortened V by 7 bases and J by 4 bases, and 11 bases separated the two germline ends. The CDR3 has 13 residues. CDR1 MNHNY and CDR2 SVGAGI come from the germline V gene (reference sequence). CDR3 sequence (DNA): TGTGCCAGCACCGGGTGGGGGAATCAGCCCCAGCATTTT. Residues: CASTGWGNQPQHF.

The V gene is TRBV19, the J gene TRBJ1-5; no firm D call. The CDR3 has 16 residues. The V gene lost 1 base and the J gene lost 3 bases, with 13 bases spanning the gap. Germline V lookup: CDR1 LNHDA, CDR2 SQIVND (reference sequence). The CDR3, as DNA: TGTGCCAGTAGTATAGCTCCTGTTTGGAACAATCAGCCCCAGCATTTT. Protein: CASSIAPVWNNQPQHF.

The chain is built from TRBV7-3 and TRBJ2-3; D might be TRBD1 or TRBD2, each matching 5 bases. The V gene lost 3 bases and the J gene lost 0 bases, with 7 bases spanning the gap. This CDR3 contains 14 residues. Germline CDR1 and CDR2: SGHTA and FQGTGA. The CDR3 DNA follows: TGTGCCAGCAGCTTGGGGGTTAGCACAGATACGCAGTATTTT. It translates to CASSLGVSTDTQYF.

The chain employs TRBV6-1 and TRBJ2-3, with 9 bases identical to TRBD1. CDR3 length equals 15 residues. V shed 3 bases, J shed 5 bases, and the junction held 6 bases outside the gene matches. Germline V gene sequence: CDR1 MNHNS, CDR2 SASEGT. The CDR3 sequence: CASSDKQGAKDTQYF. Here the CDR3 DNA reads TGTGCCAGCAGTGACAAACAGGGGGCTAAAGATACGCAGTATTTT.

The V and J genes are TRBV15 and TRBJ2-7; D is possibly TRBD1 or TRBD2 (5 bases each). Germline values: CDR1 LNHNV, CDR2 YYDKDF (reference sequence). The CDR3 has 16 amino acids. Between the trimmed V and J ends, which lost 0 bases and 5 bases, there was a span of 17 bases. CDR3: CATSRDPGATPNEQYF. CDR3 DNA: TGTGCCACCAGCAGAGATCCCGGGGCTACCCCCAACGAGCAGTACTTC.

The chain employs TRBV10-3 and TRBJ1-4; 7 positions match TRBD1. Unmatched junction bases numbered 0, after V lost 8 bases and J lost 3 bases. Germline CDR1 is ENHRY and CDR2 is SYGVKD. This CDR3 spans 12 amino acids. In DNA, the CDR3 is TGTGCCATCCAGGGGGCTAATGAAAAACTGTTTTTT. Its protein product is CAIQGANEKLFF.

The chain combines TRBV2 with TRBJ2-1; 9 nucleotides align to TRBD2. The CDR3 sequence is 18 residues long. V trimming: 2 bases; J trimming: 4 bases; junction bases outside the gene matches: 12. Germline values: CDR1 SNHLY, CDR2 FYNNEI. The DNA of the CDR3 is TGTGCCAGCAGTGAACTGGGACTAGCATCACGGGGTTACAATGAGCAGTTCTTC. It codes for CASSELGLASRGYNEQFF. The whole variable domain, filled in from reference TRBV2 and TRBJ2-1, reads EPEVTQTPSHQVTQMGQEVILRCVPISNHLYFYWYRQILGQKVEFLVSFYNNEISEKSEIFDDQFSVERPDGSNFTLKIRSTKLEDSAMYFCASSELGLASRGYNEQFFGPGTRLTVL.

DNA for the CDR3: TGTGCCAGCAGTGTAGAGGCGGACACTGAAGCTTTCTTT. Translating gives CASSVEADTEAFF. J is TRBJ1-1 and V is TRBV6-4; no firm D call. Deletions cut 4 bases from V and 3 bases from J, with 9 bases between. Germline V gene data show CDR1 as MRHNA and CDR2 as SNTAGT. The CDR3 spans 13 residues.

This clone showed up just once. V usage is TRBV3-1 (or the pseudogene TRBV3-2) and J usage is TRBJ1-5; no clear D gene. V shed 0 bases and J shed 9 bases, with 15 bases lying between them. Germline loops: CDR1 LGHDT, CDR2 YNNKEL (reference sequence). The CDR3 runs 15 residues. The chain's CDR3 is CASSQDREGGRPQHF. CDR3 DNA sequence: TGTGCCAGCAGCCAAGATAGGGAGGGCGGGCGGCCCCAGCATTTT.

This clone showed up just once. This chain connects TRBV3-1 (or the pseudogene TRBV3-2) to TRBJ1-6; D ambiguous. The CDR3 has 16 amino acids. V shed 4 bases and J shed 5 bases, with 15 bases lying between them. From germline, CDR1 is LGHDT and CDR2 YNNKEL (reference sequence). CDR3 DNA sequence: TGTGCCAGCAGCCGAGTCCGGCCGGATAATAATTCACCCCTCCACTTT. Its protein product is CASSRVRPDNNSPLHF.

This clone showed up just once. This chain links TRBV10-1 with TRBJ2-5; the match to TRBD2 covers 12 bases. This CDR3 has 20 residues. CDR1 is WNHNN, CDR2 SYGVQD, per germline (reference sequence). The V gene end was trimmed by 2 bases and the J gene end by 2 bases; junction bases not matched to a gene: 15. For the CDR3, the DNA is TGCGCCAGCAGTGAGACTGGACTAGCGGGAACAACAAACCTACAAGAGACCCAGTACTTC. Protein: CASSETGLAGTTNLQETQYF.

The chain uses TRBV24-1 and TRBJ2-1; 7 bases are shared with TRBD2. Germline V lookup: CDR1 KGHDR, CDR2 SFDVKD. There are 13 residues in the CDR3. J lost 8 bases, V lost 7 bases, and 7 bases had no gene match. The CDR3 bases are TGTGCCACCAGGGGCGGGGGAGCAGATGAGCAGTTCTTC. Protein: CATRGGGADEQFF.

The chain combines TRBV24-1 with TRBJ2-1; 8 bases are a match to TRBD1. CDR3 length: 16 amino acids. V lost 3 bases, J lost 4 bases, and 7 bases stayed unmatched. CDR1 is KGHDR and CDR2 is SFDVKD in the germline V gene. The CDR3 DNA reads as TGTGCCACCAGTGATCCTGGACAGGGCGAGTACAATGAGCAGTTCTTC. The encoded protein is CATSDPGQGEYNEQFF.

The chain's CDR3 is CASRQVPGLTSYEQYF. For the CDR3, the DNA is TGTGCCAGCCGGCAGGTCCCGGGACTAACCTCCTACGAGCAGTACTTC. This chain uses TRBV2 with TRBJ2-7; 7 bases map to TRBD2. The V gene end was trimmed by 8 bases and the J gene end by 0 bases; junction bases not matched to a gene: 13. Germline CDR1 is SNHLY and CDR2 is FYNNEI. This CDR3 region has 16 residues.

This chain uses TRBV24-1 with TRBJ2-6; D is possibly TRBD1 (5 bases). The CDR3 extends over 15 amino acids. V lost 3 bases, J lost 1 base, and 6 bases lay in between. Germline V lookup: CDR1 KGHDR, CDR2 SFDVKD. DNA for the CDR3: TGTGCCACCAGTGATCGACAGTCTGGGGCCAACGTCCTGACTTTC. Translation: CATSDRQSGANVLTF.

The chain joins TRBV13 to TRBJ2-7; D gene uncertain. The CDR3 length is 16 residues. Per the germline V gene, CDR1 is PRHDT and CDR2 is FYEKMQ (reference sequence). Trimming removed 5 bases from V and 3 bases from J, with 20 bases in between. CDR3 loop: CASSPSPSRNSYEQYF. CDR3 in DNA: TGTGCCAGCAGCCCCTCCCCTTCCCGGAATAGCTACGAGCAGTACTTC.

The chain links TRBV4-3 to TRBJ1-2; D is undetermined. Germline lookup yields CDR1 LGHNA and CDR2 YSLEER. Deletions cut 1 base from V and 7 bases from J, with 13 bases between. The CDR3 is made up of 14 amino acids. The CDR3 bases are TGCGCCAGCAGCCAAGGGGGTAGTCTTGTTGGCTACACCTTC. Translation gives CASSQGGSLVGYTF.

The chain links TRBV5-1 to TRBJ1-1; TRBD1 matches at 9 bases. Germline values: CDR1 SGHRS, CDR2 YFSETQ. V was clipped by 0 bases and J by 4 bases; unmatched bases: 7. CDR3 length: 16 amino acids. The CDR3 DNA is TGCGCCAGCAGCTTGGGAACAGGGGGCTCAGGCACTGAAGCTTTCTTT. This encodes CASSLGTGGSGTEAFF.

This chain links TRBV2 with TRBJ2-7; a weak D match, TRBD2 (6 bases). Germline V gives CDR1 SNHLY, CDR2 FYNNEI. The CDR3 totals 14 residues. Trimming cost V 8 bases and J 4 bases, with 18 bases left between them. The CDR3 reads CASSMGGYRYEQYF. The DNA of the CDR3 is TGTGCCAGCTCCATGGGGGGATACAGGTACGAGCAGTACTTC.

The rearrangement uses TRBV11-2 and TRBJ1-2; TRBD1 is a possible D gene (5 bases). Trimming pared 0 bases from V and 4 bases from J, leaving 18 bases between. The CDR3 contains 17 residues. Germline CDR1 reads SGHAT; CDR2 reads FQNNGV. CDR3 loop: CASSLDRGTWAPYGYTF. The CDR3 DNA reads TGTGCCAGCAGCTTAGATCGGGGCACCTGGGCCCCCTATGGCTACACCTTC.

This rearrangement joins TRBV9 to TRBJ1-2, with D hard to call. The CDR3 loop spans 12 amino acids. Trimming left V 1 base short and J 5 bases short, with 6 bases between. From germline, CDR1 is SGDLS and CDR2 YYNGEE. The CDR3 region is CASSVNLYGYTF. For the CDR3, the DNA is TGTGCCAGCAGCGTAAACCTTTATGGCTACACCTTC.

The chain recombines TRBV7-3 with TRBJ2-2, with 10 bases fitting TRBD2. The CDR3 has 17 residues. V shed 4 bases and J 6 bases; nucleotides not matched to a gene: 11. The germline V gene encodes CDR1 SGHTA and CDR2 FQGTGA. The CDR3 is CASSSSGGARLAGELFF. CDR3 in DNA: TGTGCCAGCAGCTCCAGCGGGGGGGCCAGATTAGCCGGGGAGCTGTTTTTT.